This paragraph reports one T cell receptor (beta chain). Its target is not known. The repertoire was sequenced with immunoSEQ multiplex PCR; TCRdb's copy has only in-frame clones and lacks some. The profile covers more than 70,000 clones, with 70% to 90% appearing a single time and 1.3% taken by the ten largest. These data are taken from a study of T cell responses to AZD1222 COVID-19 vaccine. V was cut by 12 bases and J by 1 base, with 17 bases left in between. Germline V gene lookup returns CDR1 KGHDR and CDR2 SFDVKD. The CDR3 sequence is 14 residues long. Study-level findings and limits: Nearly half of spike-specific TCRs reportedly go after variant regions that carry no mutations. At 160-218 and 743-854, vaccine-associated CD4 TCRs were dominant, and they spanned spike.

The chain has TRBV24-1 and TRBJ1-1, with TRBD1 as a possible D gene (6 bases). This sequence was found in an adult who received the AZD1222 COVID-19 vaccine. The source material was peripheral blood, sampled 28 days after the second AZD1222 dose. The DNA of the CDR3 is TGTGCCCCATCACCGGGACACACGAACACTGAAGCTTTCTTT. It is translated as CAPSPGHTNTEAFF.